The 21 T cell receptor beta chains below were found in one sample sequenced in a study of regulatory T cells in long-lasting Graves disease. Time point specified: persistent/refractory GD, antithyroid drugs over 5 years with positive TRAb. Researchers made the TCR library from RNA that was extracted from PBMCs. Arm-PCR of CDR3 regions with iRepertoire HTBI primers generated TCR beta libraries. MiXCR was run by TCRdb on the multiplex PCR reads, yielding one entry per CDR3 protein. Counted here are a few hundred thousand distinct CDR3 sequences, approximately 25% occurring once; the ten biggest clones make up about 29%. Source: peripheral blood mononuclear cells (PBMCs), taken when the disease was refractory, from a patient treated with antithyroid drugs. These receptors all come from a woman in her thirties or forties with Graves disease.

This clonotype has at least ten counts. J is TRBJ2-2 and V is TRBV2; 9 bases are shared with TRBD1. Germline V gene data show CDR1 as SNHLY and CDR2 as FYNNEI. The CDR3 loop spans 16 amino acids. With V trimmed by 3 bases and J by 6 bases, 8 bases remained unmatched. CDR3 loop: CASSDYGTGFSGELFF. The CDR3 nucleotides read TGTGCCAGCAGTGATTACGGGACAGGGTTTTCCGGGGAGCTGTTTTTT.

This clonotype was counted only a few times. The chain combines TRBV24-1 with TRBJ2-1, with D possibly being TRBD2 (5 bases). Between the trimmed V and J ends, which lost 7 bases and 10 bases, there was a span of 22 bases. Germline V gene sequence: CDR1 KGHDR, CDR2 SFDVKD. This CDR3 is built from 15 residues. The CDR3 DNA reads as TGTGCCACCAGCGGAACTCGGGGAAGGGAACTAGAGCAGTTCTTC. Translating gives CATSGTRGRELEQFF.

Details on this clonotype: Just one base apart from a much larger clone, this may be a read error. Because it lacks the conserved phenylalanine or tryptophan at the end, this CDR3 is likely a read error. The chain recombines TRBV12-3 or TRBV12-4 with TRBJ2-7, with no clear D. This CDR3 contains 12 residues. The V end lost 3 bases, the J end lost 9 bases, and 12 bases lay between the germline ends. The CDR3 nucleotides read TGTGCCAGCAGTTTTGGCCCCCGATGGCAGTACCTC. Its translation is CASSFGPRWQYL.

At least ten counts were recorded for this clonotype. The V and J genes are TRBV7-2 and TRBJ1-1; perhaps TRBD1 as D (5 bases). Germline V gives CDR1 SGHTA, CDR2 FQGNSA. The V end was cut by 5 bases, the J end by 7 bases, with 8 bases between. This CDR3 contains 11 residues. This CDR3 is CASSQTVEAFF. CDR3 sequence (DNA): TGTGCCAGCAGCCAGACAGTTGAAGCTTTCTTT.

This clonotype was seen repeatedly, ten times or more. This rearrangement joins TRBV28 to TRBJ1-1, with D uncertain. This CDR3 spans 14 amino acids. CDR1 MDHEN and CDR2 SYDVKM come from the germline V gene. V shed 2 bases and J shed 2 bases, with 9 bases lying between them. CDR3 region: CASSLRGKNTEAFF. CDR3 DNA: TGTGCCAGCAGTTTAAGAGGTAAAAACACTGAAGCTTTCTTT.

This clonotype was detected once. This chain uses TRBV19 with TRBJ2-7; tentative D call: TRBD2 (6 bases). V shed 8 bases and J shed 7 bases, with 24 bases lying between them. CDR1 and CDR2 from the germline V gene are LNHDA and SQIVND (reference sequence). The CDR3 is 15 residues long. The CDR3 sequence is CASLEAAGSDGEQYF. CDR3 sequence (DNA): TGTGCCAGTTTGGAGGCGGCCGGGAGTGATGGGGAGCAGTACTTC.

This clonotype was counted many times. The J gene is TRBJ1-6, the V gene TRBV6-5; D might be TRBD1 (5 bases). The ends were cut back, 4 bases at V and 6 bases at J, with 10 bases in the middle. This CDR3 spans 14 amino acids. Germline assignment: CDR1 MNHEY and CDR2 SVGAGI. The CDR3 nucleotides are TGTGCCAGCAGTTTTAACAGGATTAATTCACCCCTCCACTTT. Translation: CASSFNRINSPLHF.

The genes are TRBV3-1 and TRBJ2-5, with D possibly TRBD1 on 5 matching bases. The CDR3 has 16 amino acids. Per germline, CDR1 LGHDT and CDR2 YNNKEL (reference sequence). V shed 0 bases and J shed 4 bases, with 15 bases lying between them. For the CDR3, the DNA is TGTGCCAGCAGCCAAGATCCGGCGGACATGGGAGAGACCCAGTACTTC. This encodes CASSQDPADMGETQYF.

This clonotype was observed many times. The gene calls are TRBV6-1 and TRBJ2-7, with TRBD2 matching over 14 bases. CDR1 and CDR2 (germline): MNHNS, SASEGT. The CDR3 is 15 residues long. V lost 6 bases, J lost 5 bases, and 6 bases stayed unmatched. The CDR3 DNA is TGTGCCAGCAGGACTAGCGGGAGGGTCCCGGACGAGCAGTACTTC. Residues: CASRTSGRVPDEQYF.

The chain links TRBV28 to TRBJ2-3; D possibly corresponds to TRBD2 (5 bases). Trimming removed 6 bases at V and 5 bases at J, with 24 bases between. CDR3 size: 17 residues. CDR1 is MDHEN and CDR2 is SYDVKM in the germline V gene. CDR3 DNA: TGTGCCAGCAGCTACTACCTCTGGACTCCTGGGGTAGATACGCAGTATTTT. Protein sequence: CASSYYLWTPGVDTQYF.

In regard to this clonotype: One end of the junction fails to match germline, which may point to a read error. The chain combines TRBV25-1 with TRBJ2-1, with 14 bases matching TRBD2. The CDR3 contains 13 residues. From germline, CDR1 is MGHDK and CDR2 SYGVNS. The CDR3: CASSDTGLAGAVF. The DNA for the CDR3 is TGTGCCAGCAGTGACACGGGACTAGCGGGAGCAGTCTTC.

This clonotype was seen many times. The chain is built from TRBV28 and TRBJ1-6; tentative D call: TRBD1 (5 bases). The V end lost 1 base, the J end lost 15 bases, and 13 bases lay between the germline ends. Germline values: CDR1 MDHEN, CDR2 SYDVKM. CDR3 length: 13 residues. DNA of the CDR3: TGTGCCAGCAGTTTATTAAGTCGACAGAGCCTCCACTTT. Encoded protein: CASSLLSRQSLHF.

In the case of this clonotype: Just one base apart from a much larger clone, this may be a read error. The chain has TRBV27 and TRBJ2-7, with a weak D call TRBD2 (5 bases). Germline CDR1 reads MNHEY; CDR2 reads SMNVEV (reference sequence). The CDR3 covers 14 residues. V was pared by 3 bases and J by 2 bases, with 11 bases between. CDR3 coding DNA: TGTGCCAGCAGTTTCAAGGCGGAGGCCTACGAGCAGTACTTC. As protein: CASSFKAEAYEQYF.

This clonotype was detected a few times. The chain recombines TRBV29-1 with TRBJ2-2; D possibly corresponds to TRBD2 (6 bases). This CDR3 has 15 residues. V was clipped by 4 bases and J by 4 bases, with 16 bases between them. Per germline, CDR1 SQVTM and CDR2 ANQGSEA. CDR3: CSVAYSWGGTGELFF. CDR3 in DNA: TGCAGCGTTGCCTATTCCTGGGGAGGCACCGGGGAGCTGTTTTTT.

As concerns this clonotype: An end of the junction differs from the germline gene, which may be a read error. The chain carries TRBV6-1 and TRBJ2-5; D is possibly TRBD1 (6 bases). Germline V CDR1 and CDR2: MNHNS, SASEGT. CDR3 length: 13 amino acids. The DNA of the CDR3 is TGTGCCATCAGTATTGGACAGCAAGAGACCCAGTACTTC. Its translation is CAISIGQQETQYF.

Many counts were recorded for this clonotype. This chain joins TRBV5-1 and TRBJ2-7, with 10 bases lining up with TRBD2. J lost 0 bases, V lost 5 bases, and 8 bases had no gene match. The CDR3 is 16 amino acids. Looked up from germline, CDR1 is SGHRS and CDR2 is YFSETQ. The CDR3 reads CASRGGAGGPSYEQYF. CDR3 nucleotide sequence: TGCGCCAGCAGAGGAGGAGCGGGAGGGCCCTCCTACGAGCAGTACTTC.

This clonotype was detected many times. The chain couples TRBV28 to TRBJ2-1; 10 positions match TRBD2. Germline CDR1 is MDHEN and CDR2 is SYDVKM. Unmatched junction bases numbered 12, after V lost 3 bases and J lost 1 base. The CDR3 covers 19 residues. This chain's CDR3 is CASSLDDPTSGWSYNEQFF. CDR3 bases: TGTGCCAGCAGTTTGGACGACCCGACTAGCGGGTGGTCCTACAATGAGCAGTTCTTC.

In this sample, this clonotype turned up once. Since a much larger clone is just one base distant, this may be a read error. The rearrangement links TRBV6-1 to TRBJ2-5; D remains unclear. Germline loops: CDR1 MNHNS, CDR2 SASEGT. The length of the CDR3 is 15 residues. The CDR3 sequence is CSSSFLPQDQETQYF. CDR3 nucleotide sequence: TGTTCCAGCAGTTTCCTCCCGCAGGATCAAGAGACCCAGTACTTC.

In this sample, this clonotype turned up a few times. This chain uses TRBV20-1 with TRBJ2-7; 12 nucleotides line up with TRBD2. This CDR3 is built from 14 residues. V shed 1 base and J 6 bases; nucleotides not matched to a gene: 4. Looked up from germline, CDR1 is DFQATT and CDR2 is SNEGSKA (reference sequence). CDR3 region: CSARASGRASEQYF. The CDR3 DNA reads as TGCAGTGCTAGAGCTAGCGGGAGGGCCTCCGAGCAGTACTTC.

The chain recombines TRBV2 with TRBJ2-4, with 8 positions matching TRBD1. The CDR3 covers 13 residues. Trimming took 8 bases from V and 5 from J; bases not matched to a gene: 5. Germline loops: CDR1 SNHLY, CDR2 FYNNEI. Here the CDR3 reads CASLGQGQNIQYF. The CDR3 DNA reads TGTGCCAGCCTAGGACAGGGACAAAACATTCAGTACTTC. The full variable domain, in which reference TRBV2 and TRBJ2-4 provide the parts outside the CDR3, is EPEVTQTPSHQVTQMGQEVILRCVPISNHLYFYWYRQILGQKVEFLVSFYNNEISEKSEIFDDQFSVERPDGSNFTLKIRSTKLEDSAMYFCASLGQGQNIQYFGAGTRLSVL.

V is TRBV5-4 and J is TRBJ2-7, with D perhaps TRBD1 or TRBD2 (5 bases each). Trimming left V 4 bases short and J 2 bases short, with 10 bases between. Germline CDR1 reads SGHNT; CDR2 reads YYREEE (reference sequence). The CDR3 extends over 13 amino acids. The CDR3 reads CASSRGAPYEQYF. Here the CDR3 DNA reads TGTGCCAGCAGCAGGGGAGCCCCCTACGAGCAGTACTTC.